Following are 23 T cell receptor beta chains from one sample sequenced in a study of T-cell reconstitution after alpha-beta-depleted transplantation in children. Using unique molecular identifiers, the investigators prepared the TCRbeta library. One entry per CDR3 protein, called by TCRdb with MiXCR from the PCR reads. The table has about 540,000 distinct CDR3 sequences, roughly 18% seen once. The specimen was PBMCs from the stem cell graft donor, collected from the stem cell graft. The receptor source for this set is a human donor who donated a stem cell graft to a child with acute lymphoblastic leukemia.

CDR3 protein: CSVDHSGANVLTF. The CDR3 coding sequence is TGCAGCGTAGACCACTCTGGGGCCAACGTCCTGACTTTC. The chain carries TRBV29-1 and TRBJ2-6, with no clear D. CDR1 SQVTM and CDR2 ANQGSEA come from the germline V gene. The CDR3 length is 13 residues. Trimming took 6 bases from V and 0 from J, leaving 6 bases between them.

The chain has TRBV2 and TRBJ1-5; D remains unclear. From germline, CDR1 is SNHLY and CDR2 FYNNEI. The CDR3 contains 15 residues. Trimming removed 3 bases at V and 6 bases at J, with 15 bases between. This CDR3 reads CASSDGEWSSQPQHF. The DNA for the CDR3 is TGTGCCAGCAGTGACGGGGAGTGGAGTAGTCAGCCCCAGCATTTT.

This clonotype was observed a few times. The rearrangement joins TRBV20-1 to TRBJ1-5; D is unresolved. The CDR3 is made up of 12 amino acids. V was cut by 5 bases and J by 6 bases, with 11 bases left in between. Germline V gene data show CDR1 as DFQATT and CDR2 as SNEGSKA (reference sequence). CDR3 DNA: TGCAGTGCTTACGCAGCGGGTCAGCCCCAGCATTTT. Translation gives CSAYAAGQPQHF.

This clonotype was counted a few times. The genes are TRBV7-9 and TRBJ2-2; the D is unclear. Germline V gene sequence: CDR1 SEHNR, CDR2 FQNEAQ (reference sequence). V gave up 0 bases and J gave up 5 bases, with 7 bases separating them. The CDR3 loop spans 14 amino acids. Here the CDR3 DNA reads TGTGCCAGCAGCTTAGCGTGGGGAACCGGGGAGCTGTTTTTT. Amino acid sequence: CASSLAWGTGELFF.

V gene TRBV25-1 combines with J gene TRBJ1-6; D gene ambiguous. The CDR3 spans 12 residues. Between the trimmed V and J ends, which lost 0 bases and 10 bases, there was a span of 4 bases. The germline gives CDR1 MGHDK, CDR2 SYGVNS. The CDR3 spells CASSEYLSPLHF. The CDR3, as DNA: TGTGCCAGCAGTGAATATCTATCACCCCTCCACTTT.

A few counts support this clonotype. The rearrangement links TRBV29-1 to TRBJ1-2, with D unclear. Per germline, CDR1 SQVTM and CDR2 ANQGSEA. V was trimmed by 8 bases and J by 2 bases, leaving 21 bases between them. The CDR3 is made up of 15 amino acids. The CDR3 loop reads CSTTSTGLRNYGYTF. The CDR3 DNA follows: TGCAGCACTACGTCGACCGGGCTTAGGAACTATGGCTACACCTTC.

This clonotype was detected a few times. The rearrangement links TRBV11-2 to TRBJ2-7; D possibly corresponds to TRBD2 (6 bases). The CDR3 loop spans 14 amino acids. The germline CDR1 and CDR2 sequences are SGHAT and FQNNGV. The V and J ends lost 1 base and 3 bases respectively, with 10 bases between them. Here the CDR3 reads CASSLGVTSYEQYF. The CDR3 DNA reads TGTGCCAGCAGCTTAGGTGTGACTAGCTACGAGCAGTACTTC. Together with reference TRBV11-2 and TRBJ2-7, the CDR3 gives the full variable domain: EAGVAQSPRYKIIEKRQSVAFWCNPISGHATLYWYQQILGQGPKLLIQFQNNGVVDDSQLPKDRFSAERLKGVDSTLKIQPAKLEDSAVYLCASSLGVTSYEQYFGPGTRLTVT.

This clonotype was detected a few times. This chain uses TRBV9 with TRBJ2-1; D might be TRBD2 (5 bases). CDR3 length: 16 amino acids. Trimming took 0 bases from V and 9 from J, leaving 19 bases between them. The germline V gene encodes CDR1 SGDLS and CDR2 YYNGEE. CDR3 DNA sequence: TGTGCCAGCAGCGTAGAGGGCTCTCCGGGAACGCGTGAGCAGTTCTTC. Residues: CASSVEGSPGTREQFF. Combining the CDR3 with reference TRBV9 and TRBJ2-1 gives the whole variable domain DSGVTQTPKHLITATGQRVTLRCSPRSGDLSVYWYQQSLDQGLQFLIQYYNGEERAKGNILERFSAQQFPDLHSELNLSSLELGDSALYFCASSVEGSPGTREQFFGPGTRLTVL.

The V gene is TRBV5-8, the J gene TRBJ1-2; 7 bases match TRBD1. Unmatched junction bases numbered 14, after V lost 2 bases and J lost 4 bases. The CDR3 is made up of 17 amino acids. CDR1 is SGHTS, CDR2 YDEGEE, per germline. CDR3 sequence: CASSFSMGQSLGYGYTF. The CDR3 DNA sequence: TGTGCCAGCAGCTTTTCGATGGGACAGTCCCTGGGCTATGGCTACACCTTC.

This clonotype came up a few times. This rearrangement joins TRBV12-3 or TRBV12-4 to TRBJ1-6; tentatively, D is TRBD1 (5 bases). With 7 bases removed from V and 8 bases from J, the gap between germline ends came to 18 bases. The CDR3 extends over 15 amino acids. CDR3 DNA sequence: TGTGCCAGCACCTTGAGAGGGATGGGACATTCACCCCTCCACTTT. Translation: CASTLRGMGHSPLHF.

The chain uses TRBV7-9 and TRBJ2-1; unclear D gene. Between the trimmed V and J ends, which lost 4 bases and 3 bases, there was a span of 10 bases. The CDR3 is made up of 14 amino acids. From germline, CDR1 is SEHNR and CDR2 FQNEAQ (reference sequence). This chain's CDR3 is CASSSARSYNEQFF. As DNA, the CDR3 is TGTGCCAGCAGCTCCGCCCGTAGCTACAATGAGCAGTTCTTC.

The rearrangement links TRBV29-1 to TRBJ2-1; 8 positions agree with TRBD1. This CDR3 is 14 amino acids long. The J segment lost 7 bases and the V segment lost 7 bases, leaving 12 bases of the junction unmatched. Germline CDR1 is SQVTM and CDR2 is ANQGSEA. CDR3 nucleotides: TGCAGCGGGGCCGACAGGGGATCGAGGAATGAGCAGTTCTTC. Amino acids: CSGADRGSRNEQFF.

The sample holds a few counts of this clonotype. The chain combines TRBV18 with TRBJ2-2, with 7 positions matching TRBD2. Per germline, CDR1 KGHSH and CDR2 LQKENI. The CDR3 consists of 18 residues. V was pared by 3 bases and J by 1 base, with 11 bases of the junction left unmatched. The CDR3 protein is CASSPITFASGNTGELFF. DNA of the CDR3: TGTGCCAGCTCACCGATTACGTTTGCTAGCGGGAACACCGGGGAGCTGTTTTTT.

This clonotype was counted only a few times. The chain recombines TRBV20-1 with TRBJ2-7; D gene unclear. V was clipped by 1 base and J by 1 base, with 8 bases between them. This CDR3 has 13 residues. Germline lookup yields CDR1 DFQATT and CDR2 SNEGSKA (reference sequence). The chain's CDR3 is CSARVTASYEQYF. CDR3 bases: TGCAGTGCTAGAGTGACCGCTTCCTACGAGCAGTACTTC.

This clonotype has a count of ten or more. The genes are TRBV29-1 and TRBJ2-4; 11 bases line up with TRBD2. This CDR3 has 14 amino acids. Looked up from germline, CDR1 is SQVTM and CDR2 is ANQGSEA. Trimming took 4 bases from V and 3 from J; bases not matched to a gene: 2. CDR3 nucleotide sequence: TGCAGCGTTGGAACTAGCGGGGGCAAAAACATTCAGTACTTC. It translates to CSVGTSGGKNIQYF.

This clonotype was seen a few times. This chain joins TRBV5-1 and TRBJ2-1, with 11 bases matching TRBD1. The V segment lost 2 bases and the J segment 9 bases; nucleotides outside the gene matches: 7. CDR3 size: 15 residues. From germline, CDR1 is SGHRS and CDR2 YFSETQ. CDR3 sequence (DNA): TGCGCCAGCAGCTTTTGGGGACAGGGGGATGGTGAGCAGTTCTTC. Protein sequence: CASSFWGQGDGEQFF.

This clonotype appeared a few times. J is TRBJ1-2 and V is TRBV12-3 or TRBV12-4; 7 bases agree with TRBD1. Trimming removed 2 bases from V and 1 base from J; junction bases left unmatched: 4. The CDR3 spans 15 residues. The CDR3 DNA follows: TGTGCCAGCAGTTTAAGGGGGACAGTTAACTATGGCTACACCTTC. This translates into CASSLRGTVNYGYTF.

This clonotype was counted ten times or more. The chain combines TRBV20-1 with TRBJ1-5; TRBD1 is a possible D gene (5 bases). CDR3 length equals 14 residues. Germline CDR1 reads DFQATT; CDR2 reads SNEGSKA (reference sequence). V was shortened by 7 bases and J by 8 bases, with 21 bases between the two germline ends. The CDR3 is CSGEEQAEGKPQHF. The CDR3 coding sequence is TGCAGTGGGGAGGAACAGGCCGAGGGGAAGCCCCAGCATTTT.

The chain joins TRBV30 to TRBJ2-7; D is unresolved. Germline V gene data show CDR1 as GTSNPN and CDR2 as SVGIG (reference sequence). The CDR3 runs 14 residues. V shed 0 bases and J shed 0 bases, with 9 bases lying between them. The CDR3 loop is CAWSVSGGSYEQYF. CDR3 nucleotide sequence: TGTGCCTGGAGTGTATCGGGCGGCTCCTACGAGCAGTACTTC.

The chain is built from TRBV30 and TRBJ1-1, with TRBD1 matching over 9 bases. Germline-derived CDR1 and CDR2 are GTSNPN and SVGIG (reference sequence). The J segment lost 3 bases and the V segment lost 3 bases, leaving 14 bases of the junction unmatched. CDR3 size: 17 residues. CDR3 nucleotides: TGTGCCTGGAGACGGTACGGGACAGGGCCCTTTTACACTGAAGCTTTCTTT. Protein: CAWRRYGTGPFYTEAFF.

This clonotype showed up just a few times. J is TRBJ2-1 and V is TRBV6-2 or TRBV6-3; D gene uncertain. This CDR3 contains 15 residues. Trimming took 6 bases from V and 1 from J, leaving 13 bases between them. Germline V CDR1 and CDR2: MNHEY, SVGEGT. The chain's CDR3 is CASSLIRVSYNEQFF. CDR3 nucleotides: TGTGCCAGCAGCCTAATTAGGGTGTCCTACAATGAGCAGTTCTTC.

The V call is TRBV11-2, the J call TRBJ2-3; weak D call: TRBD2 (6 bases). The CDR3 is 16 amino acids. Germline V gene lookup returns CDR1 SGHAT and CDR2 FQNNGV. Between the trimmed V and J ends, which lost 6 bases and 2 bases, there was a span of 18 bases. The CDR3 loop is CASRSGPGRYTDTQYF. CDR3 sequence (DNA): TGTGCCAGCAGGTCAGGCCCCGGGAGATACACAGATACGCAGTATTTT.

The chain couples TRBV4-1 to TRBJ1-5; D gene uncertain. Trimming pared 1 base from V and 6 bases from J, leaving 10 bases between. CDR3 length: 14 amino acids. CDR1 and CDR2 (germline): MGHRA, YSYEKL. The CDR3 DNA reads as TGCGCCAGCAGCCAAGGGATGGGGTTTCAGCCCCAGCATTTT. Encoded protein: CASSQGMGFQPQHF.